This T cell receptor beta chain was identified in a study of T cell responses to AZD1222 COVID-19 vaccine. Second-dose intervals near 4 or 12 weeks were combined. A remark on this clone: What it binds is unknown.

This CDR3 contains 15 residues. Per germline, CDR1 SGDLS and CDR2 YYNGEE. Trimming cost V 4 bases and J 4 bases; bases outside gene matches: 8. Assay used: immunoSEQ multiplex PCR; TCRdb lists only in-frame clones, some missing. The sample consists of about 130,000 clones, approximately 91% of them appearing once. General study results and limits: In all cases, repertoires were sampled only after the peak T cell response. Epitopes outside B.1.351 and B.1.1.7 mutated regions reportedly drew nearly half of spike TCRs.

The starting material was peripheral blood, obtained 28 days after the second AZD1222 dose. The receptor was isolated from an adult who received the AZD1222 COVID-19 vaccine. The rearrangement joins TRBV9 to TRBJ1-3, with 7 bases aligning to TRBD1. The CDR3 DNA is TGTGCCAGCAGCCCACCACAGGGGTACGGAAACACCATATATTTT. Its translation: CASSPPQGYGNTIYF.